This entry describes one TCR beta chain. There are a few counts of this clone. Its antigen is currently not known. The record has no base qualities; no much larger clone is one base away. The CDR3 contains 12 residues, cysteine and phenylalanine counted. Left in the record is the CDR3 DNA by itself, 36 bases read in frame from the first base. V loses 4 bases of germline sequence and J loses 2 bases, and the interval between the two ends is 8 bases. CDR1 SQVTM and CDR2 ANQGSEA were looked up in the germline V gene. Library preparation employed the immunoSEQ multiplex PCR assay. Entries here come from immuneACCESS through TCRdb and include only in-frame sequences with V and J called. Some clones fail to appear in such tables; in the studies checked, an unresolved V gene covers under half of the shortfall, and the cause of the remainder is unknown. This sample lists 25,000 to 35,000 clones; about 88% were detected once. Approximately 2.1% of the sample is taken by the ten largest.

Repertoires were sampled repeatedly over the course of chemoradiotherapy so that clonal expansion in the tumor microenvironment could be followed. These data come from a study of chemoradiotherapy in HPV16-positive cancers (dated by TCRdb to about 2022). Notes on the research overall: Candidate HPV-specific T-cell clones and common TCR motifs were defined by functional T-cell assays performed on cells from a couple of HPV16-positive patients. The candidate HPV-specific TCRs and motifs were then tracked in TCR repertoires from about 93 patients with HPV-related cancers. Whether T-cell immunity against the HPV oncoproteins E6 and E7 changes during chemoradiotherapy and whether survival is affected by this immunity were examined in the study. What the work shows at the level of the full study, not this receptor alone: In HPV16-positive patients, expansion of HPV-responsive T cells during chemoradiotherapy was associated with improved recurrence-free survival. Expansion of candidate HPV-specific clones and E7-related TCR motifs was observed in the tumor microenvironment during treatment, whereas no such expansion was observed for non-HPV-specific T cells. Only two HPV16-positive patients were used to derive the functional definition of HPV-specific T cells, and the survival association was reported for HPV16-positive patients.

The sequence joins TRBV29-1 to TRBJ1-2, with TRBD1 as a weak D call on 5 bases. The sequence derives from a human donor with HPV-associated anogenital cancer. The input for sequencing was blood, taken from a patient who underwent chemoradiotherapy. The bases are TGCAGCGTTGTGGGACGGAACTATGGCTACACCTTC. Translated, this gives CSVVGRNYGYTF. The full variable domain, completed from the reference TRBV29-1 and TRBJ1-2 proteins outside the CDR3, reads SAVISQKPSRDICQRGTSLTIQCQVDSQVTMMFWYRQQPGQSLTLIATANQGSEATYESGFVIDKFPISRPNLTFSTLTVSNMSPEDSSIYLCSVVGRNYGYTFGSGTRLTVV.